This T cell receptor (beta chain) was documented in a study of shared clonotypes between healthy human individuals. Terminally differentiated effector memory CD45RA+ cells were excluded from the naive CD8 cells, which were CD45RO-negative and positively selected for CCR7. Assay: immunoSEQ multiplex PCR; the TCRdb copy retains only in-frame clones and omits some. The sample yields nearly 2 million clones, over 85% seen once. The CDR3 is 15 residues long. CDR1 LGHNA and CDR2 YSLEER come from the germline V gene. V was pared by 1 base and J by 1 base, with 11 bases between. The V and J genes are TRBV4-3 and TRBJ2-7; a weak D match, TRBD1 (6 bases). The receptor comes from a man between 18 and 29 years old in good health. Sequencing was performed on naive CD8+ T cells sorted from blood. CDR3 in amino acids: CASSQVDTGSYEQYF. The CDR3 DNA sequence: TGCGCCAGCAGCCAAGTTGATACAGGGTCCTACGAGCAGTACTTC.